This entry lists 18 T cell receptor beta chains sequenced from one sample in a study of blood T cell repertoires in COVID-19. Data came from immunoSEQ multiplex PCR; TCRdb stores just in-frame clones and leaves some out. The table lists 150,000 to 200,000 clones, roughly 84% of them singletons. Input material: peripheral blood. Every receptor here comes from a person between 65 and 79 years old with COVID-19, enrolled during active disease.

The chain is built from TRBV7-8 and TRBJ2-1, with TRBD2 identical over 7 bases. From germline, CDR1 is SGHVS and CDR2 FQNEAQ. CDR3 size: 15 residues. V dropped 4 bases and J dropped 4; count of bases not matched to a gene: 7. The CDR3 protein is CASSSTSVGYNEQFF. CDR3 sequence (DNA): TGTGCCAGCAGCTCAACTAGCGTAGGTTACAATGAGCAGTTCTTC.

The chain is built from TRBV5-6 and TRBJ1-4; no reliable D call. Germline V gene sequence: CDR1 SGHDT, CDR2 YYEEEE. V shed 0 bases and J shed 5 bases, with 8 bases lying between them. The CDR3 length is 14 residues. DNA of the CDR3: TGTGCCAGCAGCTTGGGCCAGACAAATGAAAAACTGTTTTTT. Protein sequence: CASSLGQTNEKLFF.

This chain joins TRBV5-1 and TRBJ1-3; no clear D. V dropped 1 base and J dropped 0 bases, with 8 bases sitting between them. This CDR3 has 15 residues. Germline CDR1 reads SGHRS; CDR2 reads YFSETQ. The CDR3 DNA follows: TGCGCCAGCAGCTTGTCGGGGATCTCTGGAAACACCATATATTTT. This encodes CASSLSGISGNTIYF.

The CDR3 DNA is TGTGCCAGCAGCTCGTGGCTAGCGGGAGTGAGTGGGGCAGATACGCAGTATTTT. It specifies CASSSWLAGVSGADTQYF. The rearrangement links TRBV11-2 to TRBJ2-3; 10 nucleotides agree with TRBD2. The J segment lost 4 bases and the V segment lost 4 bases, leaving 14 bases of the junction unmatched. CDR3 length: 18 residues. CDR1 is SGHAT and CDR2 is FQNNGV in the germline V gene.

This sequence joins TRBV12-3 or TRBV12-4 and TRBJ1-3; D unresolved. This CDR3 spans 13 amino acids. Deletions cut 4 bases from V and 0 bases from J, with 4 bases between. Here the CDR3 DNA reads TGTGCCAGCAGTTGGAGCTCTGGAAACACCATATATTTT. Protein product: CASSWSSGNTIYF.

This chain links TRBV10-3 with TRBJ2-2; TRBD2 matches 8 bases. The germline V gene has CDR1 ENHRY and CDR2 SYGVKD. With V trimmed by 6 bases and J by 3 bases, 9 bases remained unmatched. There are 16 residues in the CDR3. Here the CDR3 DNA reads TGTGCCATCAGACCTAGCGGGCCTACCCACACCGGGGAGCTGTTTTTT. It translates to CAIRPSGPTHTGELFF.

The chain combines TRBV20-1 with TRBJ2-5; the match to TRBD1 covers 7 bases. In germline, CDR1 is DFQATT, CDR2 SNEGSKA (reference sequence). J lost 1 base, V lost 3 bases, and 11 bases had no gene match. The CDR3 consists of 16 residues. The CDR3 sequence: CSASGNEGGAQETQYF. The CDR3 DNA reads TGCAGTGCTAGTGGGAATGAAGGGGGCGCCCAAGAGACCCAGTACTTC.

The chain employs TRBV5-1 and TRBJ1-2; D remains unclear. The V end was cut by 0 bases, the J end by 2 bases, with 8 bases between. CDR3 length: 14 amino acids. Germline CDR1 SGHRS, CDR2 YFSETQ. CDR3 DNA: TGCGCCAGCAGCTTGGGGCAGGTCAACTATGGCTACACCTTC. Its protein product is CASSLGQVNYGYTF.

The chain is built from TRBV28 and TRBJ2-7; 8 nucleotides line up with TRBD2. Germline CDR1 MDHEN, CDR2 SYDVKM. The trim removed 5 bases at V and 6 bases at J, leaving 0 bases unmatched. The CDR3 is made up of 11 amino acids. The CDR3 nucleotides are TGTGCCAGCAGTGCGGGGGGCGAGCAGTACTTC. It specifies CASSAGGEQYF.

This chain joins TRBV7-9 and TRBJ1-4, with D hard to call. The CDR3 contains 14 residues. Trimming pared 7 bases from V and 2 bases from J, leaving 11 bases between. Germline CDR1 and CDR2: SEHNR and FQNEAQ (reference sequence). The CDR3 is CASTFLSTNEKLFF. The CDR3 DNA follows: TGTGCCAGCACCTTCCTATCGACTAATGAAAAACTGTTTTTT.

This clone was seen a handful of times. The chain recombines TRBV11-2 with TRBJ1-5; no firm D call. Between the trimmed V and J ends, which lost 5 bases and 9 bases, there was a span of 17 bases. The CDR3 has 14 amino acids. Germline loops: CDR1 SGHAT, CDR2 FQNNGV. The CDR3 loop is CASSRGGSKWPQHF. The CDR3 coding sequence is TGTGCCAGCAGCCGAGGTGGGTCGAAGTGGCCCCAGCATTTT.

This chain connects TRBV12-3 or TRBV12-4 to TRBJ2-6; the D is unclear. The V end lost 7 bases, the J end lost 4 bases, and 5 bases lay between the germline ends. This CDR3 spans 12 amino acids. The CDR3, as DNA: TGTGCCAGCACGTCCGGGGCCAACGTCCTGACTTTC. This encodes CASTSGANVLTF.

Points on this clone: This sample includes further DNA sequences coding for the same CDR3. The chain carries TRBV18 and TRBJ2-3, with 11 nucleotides matching TRBD2. The length of the CDR3 is 15 residues. The germline V gene has CDR1 KGHSH and CDR2 LQKENI. Trimming cost V 2 bases and J 3 bases; bases outside gene matches: 1. CDR3 residues: CASSPLAGGTDTQYF. The CDR3 DNA sequence: TGTGCCAGCTCACCATTAGCGGGAGGGACAGATACGCAGTATTTT.

This sequence joins TRBV5-6 and TRBJ2-5, with D possibly matching TRBD2 (7 bases). This CDR3 is built from 17 residues. Germline V gene data show CDR1 as SGHDT and CDR2 as YYEEEE. Trimming shortened V by 1 base and J by 2 bases, and 18 bases separated the two germline ends. The CDR3 region has the DNA TGTGCCAGCAGCTTGCGGGGGGCAGGGGCTTTACAAGAGACCCAGTACTTC. Translating gives CASSLRGAGALQETQYF.

V gene TRBV7-8 combines with J gene TRBJ2-1; no clear D gene. The CDR3 contains 14 residues. Germline CDR1 is SGHVS and CDR2 is FQNEAQ. V lost 3 bases and J lost 8, with 14 bases in between. The CDR3: CASSFRPGWDEQFF. The CDR3 nucleotides are TGTGCCAGCAGCTTTCGGCCAGGTTGGGATGAGCAGTTCTTC.

V gene TRBV6-5 combines with J gene TRBJ1-2; 7 bases align to TRBD1. The V segment lost 6 bases and the J segment 5 bases; nucleotides outside the gene matches: 6. The CDR3 length is 13 residues. From germline, CDR1 is MNHEY and CDR2 SVGAGI. CDR3: CASRARGLYGYTF. CDR3 bases: TGTGCCAGCAGAGCAAGGGGGCTGTATGGCTACACCTTC.

To note about this clone: One junction end disagrees with the germline gene, perhaps due to a read error. The V and J genes are TRBV7-9 and TRBJ1-5, with D uncertain. CDR3 length equals 14 residues. Germline V gene sequence: CDR1 SEHNR, CDR2 FQNEAQ (reference sequence). CDR3 DNA: TGTGCCAGCAGCTTAGAGGGAGGCAACCAGCCCCAGCATTTT. It is translated as CASSLEGGNQPQHF.

The chain recombines TRBV4-3 with TRBJ2-1; D gene ambiguous. CDR3 length equals 15 residues. Germline V CDR1 and CDR2: LGHNA, YSLEER. V lost 0 bases and J lost 7, with 13 bases in between. In DNA form, the CDR3 reads TGCGCCAGCAGCCAAGATTTTCTAGTTCGGAATGAGCAGTTCTTC. Protein product: CASSQDFLVRNEQFF.